This T cell receptor beta chain was identified during a study of molecular identifiers for immune sequencing clone quantification. Study overall: Replicate RNA from around 20,000 or 100,000 naive CD8 T cells formed five aliquots; four were sequenced. Notes on the study in general: Even with roughly 1 million naive cells present, spiked Jurkat TCR RNA from one cell was reportedly detectable.

Sorting was used to obtain naive CD8 T cells (CD8+CD4-CCR7+CD45RA+). This clonotype has ten or more counts. The antigen is undetermined. Library preparation followed earlier protocols using designated TCR primers. TCRdb itself ran the PCR reads through MiXCR, one entry per CDR3 protein. This table has about 500,000 distinct CDR3 sequences, under 30% appearing once. The V end was cut by 7 bases, the J end by 9 bases, with 16 bases between. This CDR3 spans 12 amino acids. Germline V lookup: CDR1 MNHEY, CDR2 SMNVEV (reference sequence). What was sequenced was naive CD8+ T cells from blood, with Jurkat cell RNA spiked in. Documented subset: FACS-sorted CD8+CD4-CCR7+CD45RA+ naive T cells. This chain joins TRBV27 and TRBJ2-7; possibly TRBD2 for D (6 bases). The sequence was collected from a human donor in good health. Some libraries in this study had Jurkat cell RNA spiked in. The CDR3 sequence is CASKEGTKGQYF. In DNA, the CDR3 is TGTGCCAGCAAGGAGGGCACGAAAGGGCAGTACTTC.